This T cell receptor (beta chain) was sequenced in a study of T cell responses to AZD1222 COVID-19 vaccine. Study outcomes and limitations: No repertoire was sampled before or during the peak T cell response, only after it. Spike as a whole was targeted by vaccine-associated CD4 TCRs, dominant at 160-218 and 743-854. White British donors predominated, females outnumbered males, and clonal diversity was possibly underestimated.

V gave up 1 base and J gave up 6 bases, with 14 bases separating them. The CDR3 runs 14 residues. Germline-derived CDR1 and CDR2 are SGHRS and YFSETQ. Comment on this clone: Its antigen is still unknown.

Data came from immunoSEQ multiplex PCR; TCRdb stores just in-frame clones and leaves some out. The data contain roughly 120,000 clones, about 85% of them seen just once; the ten biggest clones take up less than 3.5%. The sequence came from an adult in good health. Sequenced here: peripheral blood, sampled on day 0 of AZD1222 vaccination. The chain employs TRBV5-1 and TRBJ2-7; TRBD1 might be the D (6 bases). In DNA form, the CDR3 reads TGCGCCAGCAGCTTGCCCCAGGGGTCCACCGAGCAGTACTTC. It is translated as CASSLPQGSTEQYF.